What follows are 21 T cell receptor beta chains derived from one specimen sequenced in a study of response to subunit inactivated influenza vaccine listed by TCRdb under 2018. The library was generated by RT-PCR. TCRdb records Illumina HiSeq 2500 as the sequencer. The public reads were quality trimmed at Q25 with fastp and then assembled into clones with MiXCR by TCRdb, keeping productive beta chains. Each CDR3 protein gets just one entry, which takes the most common genes and DNA from the rows behind it. Counted in this sample were roughly 650,000 distinct CDR3 sequences; approximately 15% of them appeared once. The ten largest clones represent around a tenth of the sample. The sample in question was PBMCs from blood, obtained 11 to 12 days after vaccination. Receptors originate from a man aged 50 to 59 who received an inactivated influenza vaccine. Donor details come from another sample of the same person, matched by shared clones.

This clonotype was found many times. J is TRBJ2-1 and V is TRBV7-9; a possible D gene is TRBD2 (5 bases). This CDR3 is built from 15 residues. Germline V lookup: CDR1 SEHNR, CDR2 FQNEAQ (reference sequence). V lost 6 bases, J lost 6 bases, and 18 bases lay in between. The CDR3 DNA is TGTGCCAGCAGTCGAACCGCCGGGGTTTTCAATGAGCAGTTCTTC. Amino acids: CASSRTAGVFNEQFF.

This clonotype was found a few times. The chain carries TRBV25-1 and TRBJ2-7; D is unclear. Trimming removed 4 bases from V and 1 base from J, with 14 bases in between. Germline V gene data show CDR1 as MGHDK and CDR2 as SYGVNS. This CDR3 region has 15 residues. The CDR3 nucleotides read TGTGCCAGCAGTGCCGGCCCTCTAAGATCCTACGAGCAGTACTTC. It translates to CASSAGPLRSYEQYF.

The J gene is TRBJ1-2, the V gene TRBV12-2. TRBV12-2 corresponds to a pseudogene. The CDR3 sequence is 12 residues long. Here the CDR3 reads CASRPWRYGYTF. The DNA for the CDR3 is TGTGCAAGTCGCCCGTGGCGGTATGGCTACACCTTC.

This clonotype turned up a few times. V and J are TRBV29-1 and TRBJ2-2, with D unclear. Germline V gene lookup returns CDR1 SQVTM and CDR2 ANQGSEA. V lost 5 bases, J lost 4 bases, and 5 bases lay in between. This CDR3 is built from 11 residues. CDR3 region: CSVRRTGELFF. The CDR3 nucleotides read TGCAGCGTTCGGCGCACCGGGGAGCTGTTTTTT.

This clonotype was counted between two and nine times. This chain links TRBV5-1 with TRBJ1-1, with unresolved D. The CDR3 runs 16 residues. V was clipped by 0 bases and J by 0 bases, with 12 bases between them. Germline V gene data show CDR1 as SGHRS and CDR2 as YFSETQ. CDR3 region: CASSLGAGQMNTEAFF. The CDR3 region has the DNA TGCGCCAGCAGCTTGGGGGCCGGCCAGATGAACACTGAAGCTTTCTTT.

J is TRBJ2-1 and V is TRBV12-3 or TRBV12-4; the match to TRBD2 covers 7 bases. The CDR3 covers 19 residues. V shed 0 bases, J shed 3 bases, and the junction held 14 bases outside the gene matches. The CDR3 bases are TGTGCCAGCAGTTTAGCGGCAGGGAAGGGCGGGAGTCACTACAATGAGCAGTTCTTC. Protein sequence: CASSLAAGKGGSHYNEQFF.

The chain carries TRBV28 and TRBJ1-3, with a tentative D call TRBD1 (5 bases). The germline CDR1 and CDR2 sequences are MDHEN and SYDVKM. The CDR3 extends over 14 amino acids. V shed 6 bases and J shed 3 bases, with 12 bases lying between them. The CDR3 sequence: CASRSPGDGNTIYF. CDR3 sequence (DNA): TGTGCCAGCAGGTCCCCGGGGGATGGAAACACCATATATTTT.

J is TRBJ2-7 and V is TRBV6-2 or TRBV6-3; unclear D gene. The germline V gene has CDR1 MNHEY and CDR2 SVGEGT. CDR3 length equals 16 residues. Between the trimmed V and J ends, which lost 2 bases and 2 bases, there was a span of 16 bases. The CDR3 spells CASSYRSGSVTYEQYF. CDR3 coding DNA: TGTGCCAGCAGTTACCGATCCGGCAGCGTAACCTACGAGCAGTACTTC.

This clonotype has only a few counts. The genes are TRBV18 and TRBJ2-1, with TRBD2 matching over 8 bases. The CDR3 spans 14 residues. Germline V CDR1 and CDR2: KGHSH, LQKENI. V shed 6 bases, J shed 6 bases, and the junction held 7 bases outside the gene matches. In nucleotides, the CDR3 is TGTGCCAGCTCGAGAGCGGGGGACCCCAATGAGCAGTTCTTC. This sequence encodes CASSRAGDPNEQFF.

This clonotype has a handful of counts. The V and J genes are TRBV10-3 and TRBJ1-5; the match to TRBD1 covers 7 bases. The CDR3 consists of 13 residues. Per the germline V gene, CDR1 is ENHRY and CDR2 is SYGVKD. V was clipped by 5 bases and J by 5 bases; unmatched bases: 3. In DNA form, the CDR3 reads TGTGCCATCAGTAGGGACAGCGATCAGCCCCAGCATTTT. This codes for CAISRDSDQPQHF.

The J gene is TRBJ2-2, the V gene TRBV19; 7 nucleotides match TRBD1. CDR1 is LNHDA and CDR2 is SQIVND in the germline V gene (reference sequence). V lost 5 bases to trimming and J lost 0 bases; unmatched junction nucleotides: 9. The CDR3 loop spans 17 amino acids. The CDR3 sequence is CASSPRWGQTNTGELFF. The CDR3 nucleotides are TGTGCCAGTAGTCCACGTTGGGGACAGACGAACACCGGGGAGCTGTTTTTT.

The J gene is TRBJ1-5, the V gene TRBV18, with 9 nucleotides matching TRBD1. This CDR3 comprises 16 residues. CDR1 is KGHSH, CDR2 LQKENI, per germline. The junction had 10 bases not matched to a gene; V was cut back by 3 bases and J by 7 bases. The CDR3 loop is CASSPEGQGHGQPQHF. The CDR3 nucleotides read TGTGCCAGCTCACCCGAGGGACAGGGCCATGGGCAGCCCCAGCATTTT.

The J gene is TRBJ2-3, the V gene TRBV10-3; D unclear. V lost 7 bases and J 2 bases, leaving 13 bases between the germline ends. The germline V gene has CDR1 ENHRY and CDR2 SYGVKD. CDR3 length: 14 amino acids. The CDR3 sequence: CAIKDDLNTDTQYF. The CDR3 coding sequence is TGTGCCATCAAGGACGACCTAAACACAGATACGCAGTATTTT.

This chain links TRBV12-3 or TRBV12-4 with TRBJ2-5; no clear D. V was pared by 7 bases and J by 0 bases, with 9 bases between. The CDR3 contains 13 residues. The CDR3 loop is CASKKLYQETQYF. The CDR3 DNA reads TGTGCCAGCAAAAAACTGTACCAAGAGACCCAGTACTTC.

This chain links TRBV11-1 with TRBJ2-3; TRBD2 is a possible D gene (5 bases). With 5 bases removed from V and 3 bases from J, the gap between germline ends came to 9 bases. Germline V gene data show CDR1 as SGHAT and CDR2 as FQDESV (reference sequence). The CDR3 has 13 residues. This chain's CDR3 is CASSPSPTDTQYF. The CDR3 bases are TGTGCCAGCAGCCCTAGCCCGACAGATACGCAGTATTTT.

This clonotype was observed many times. V usage is TRBV4-2 and J usage is TRBJ2-7; 9 bases map to TRBD1. The germline V gene encodes CDR1 LGHNA and CDR2 YNFKEQ. J lost 6 bases, V lost 3 bases, and 6 bases had no gene match. This CDR3 has 14 residues. CDR3 loop: CASSQGGQGSEQYF. The CDR3, as DNA: TGTGCCAGCAGCCAGGGCGGACAGGGGTCCGAGCAGTACTTC.

In its sample, this clonotype was seen a few times. The chain recombines TRBV9 with TRBJ2-7; D not certain. The CDR3 sequence is 15 residues long. V dropped 2 bases and J dropped 2 bases, with 14 bases sitting between them. Germline V gene sequence: CDR1 SGDLS, CDR2 YYNGEE. In DNA, the CDR3 is TGTGCCAGCAGCGTTAACCCGGACGGCCCCTACGAGCAGTACTTC. This translates into CASSVNPDGPYEQYF.

This clonotype was detected a few times. V and J are TRBV5-1 and TRBJ1-2; 9 positions agree with TRBD1. There are 17 residues in the CDR3. CDR1 SGHRS and CDR2 YFSETQ come from the germline V gene. V trimming: 0 bases; J trimming: 0 bases; junction bases outside the gene matches: 6. This chain's CDR3 is CASSLALGTGTNYGYTF. CDR3 nucleotide sequence: TGCGCCAGCAGCTTGGCCTTGGGGACAGGGACTAACTATGGCTACACCTTC.

J is TRBJ1-6 and V is TRBV28; D unresolved. The CDR3 has 17 amino acids. V lost 6 bases and J lost 0, with 15 bases in between. Germline CDR1 reads MDHEN; CDR2 reads SYDVKM. The CDR3 region is CASRGLAGSSYNSPLHF. The CDR3 region has the DNA TGTGCCAGCAGAGGATTAGCGGGGAGCTCCTATAATTCACCCCTCCACTTT.

V is TRBV6-5 and J is TRBJ2-1; 12 positions match TRBD1. Germline CDR1 is MNHEY and CDR2 is SVGAGI. V trimming: 2 bases; J trimming: 7 bases; junction bases outside the gene matches: 6. The length of the CDR3 is 16 residues. The CDR3 bases are TGTGCCAGCAGTTACCCCGGGACAGGGGGCATGAATGAGCAGTTCTTC. Translation gives CASSYPGTGGMNEQFF.

This clonotype was observed many times. This chain joins TRBV5-1 and TRBJ1-1; possibly TRBD1 for D (5 bases). Germline V CDR1 and CDR2: SGHRS, YFSETQ. With 1 base removed from V and 1 base from J, the gap between germline ends came to 17 bases. The CDR3 is 17 residues long. The CDR3 bases are TGCGCCAGCAGCTTGCGCCAGGGTGGGGTGGAGAACACTGAAGCTTTCTTT. As protein: CASSLRQGGVENTEAFF.